This T cell receptor (beta chain) was obtained from a study of cytotoxic CD8 clonotypes in ibrutinib-treated CLL. Study details: Overall, some 24 responses were partial and 2 complete; following median 68 months, approximately 15 patients stayed remitted and 12 progressed. Study-wide results and limits: Clonality climbed at ibrutinib response, then dropped toward baseline at progression. Starting clonality was above that of age-matched healthy donors and tracked circulating CD8+ T-cell counts.

The CDR3 contains 17 residues. The germline gives CDR1 SEHNR, CDR2 FQNEAQ (reference sequence). V lost 0 bases, J lost 0 bases, and 9 bases lay in between. Some clones are missing from TCRdb's copy, which holds only in-frame ones; the method was immunoSEQ multiplex PCR. The repertoire holds more than 300,000 clones, with approximately 80% as singletons. About this clone itself: The antigen is unknown.

Source: PBMCs, taken before ibrutinib treatment. The chain links TRBV7-9 to TRBJ2-6; maybe TRBD2 (6 bases). This receptor was obtained from a human donor with chronic lymphocytic leukemia. CDR3 nucleotides: TGTGCCAGCAGCTTAGCGACTAGGTCCTCTGGGGCCAACGTCCTGACTTTC. The encoded protein is CASSLATRSSGANVLTF.